A selection of T cell receptor beta chains follows, all from one sample in a study of radiation and T cells in renal cell carcinoma. Profiling relied on immunoSEQ multiplex PCR, and the TCRdb table lists in-frame clones only, not all of them. The data hold almost 50,000 clones, with roughly 80% observed a single time. Sequenced here: blood, sampled from a patient whose treatment included radiotherapy and nephrectomy. These receptors all come from a woman aged 65 to 85 with renal cell carcinoma. Both conserved end residues are part of each CDR3. Each record gives: J gene, clone size, D gene, V gene, CDR3 DNA, CDR3 protein. The D gene is left open where the match is weak. The size entry is marked missing in some rows and otherwise reads once, few, many or a size class.

j_gene: TRBJ2-3; abundance: once; d_gene: .; v_gene: TRBV6-5; CDR3nt: TGTGCCAGCAGTTACTGGCAGGGCACAGATACGCAGTATTTT; CDR3aa: CASSYWQGTDTQYF
j_gene: TRBJ2-1; abundance: .; d_gene: TRBD2; v_gene: TRBV18; CDR3nt: TGTGCCAGCTCTCCACCGTCGGCGGGAGGGGGTAATGAGCAGTTCTTC; CDR3aa: CASSPPSAGGGNEQFF
j_gene: TRBJ1-3; abundance: .; d_gene: .; v_gene: TRBV9; CDR3nt: TGTGCCAGCAGCTCCGGCAGGGCCAGAGAAGACACCATATATTTT; CDR3aa: CASSSGRAREDTIYF
j_gene: TRBJ2-1; abundance: .; d_gene: .; v_gene: TRBV20-1; CDR3nt: TGCAGTGCCGGATCCGATGAGCAGTTCTTC; CDR3aa: CSAGSDEQFF
j_gene: TRBJ2-5; abundance: few; d_gene: TRBD2; v_gene: TRBV5-4; CDR3nt: TGTGCCAGCAGCTGGAACCCGCTAGCGATGGCTAGCGGCGAAGAGACCCAGTACTTC; CDR3aa: CASSWNPLAMASGEETQYF
j_gene: TRBJ2-5; abundance: once; d_gene: TRBD2; v_gene: TRBV9; CDR3nt: TGTGCCAGCAGCGTAGATGTACTAGCGGAAGAGACCCAGTACTTC; CDR3aa: CASSVDVLAEETQYF
j_gene: TRBJ2-2; abundance: .; d_gene: .; v_gene: TRBV6-6; CDR3nt: TGTGCCAGCAAAGACCTCGGGGAGCTGTTTTTT; CDR3aa: CASKDLGELFF
j_gene: TRBJ1-2; abundance: .; d_gene: TRBD1; v_gene: TRBV7-8; CDR3nt: TGTGCCAGCAGCCCAGGGACAGGGGGGGGCTATGGCTACACCTTC; CDR3aa: CASSPGTGGGYGYTF
j_gene: TRBJ1-2; abundance: .; d_gene: .; v_gene: TRBV6-5; CDR3nt: TGTGCCAGCAGTGAACAGGGCCCCTATGGCTACACCTTC; CDR3aa: CASSEQGPYGYTF
j_gene: TRBJ1-6; abundance: .; d_gene: TRBD1; v_gene: TRBV5-5; CDR3nt: TGTGCCAGCAGCCCGAGACAGGGGGGTAATTCACCCCTCCACTTT; CDR3aa: CASSPRQGGNSPLHF
j_gene: TRBJ2-5; abundance: .; d_gene: .; v_gene: TRBV5-1; CDR3nt: TGCGCCAGCAGCTTGGCTACAGCTGCCCAAGAGGCCCAGTACTTC; CDR3aa: CASSLATAAQEAQYF
j_gene: TRBJ1-4; abundance: .; d_gene: TRBD1; v_gene: TRBV6-1; CDR3nt: TGTGCCAGCAGTGAGGACAGGGTGGGAAATGAAAAACTGTTTTTT; CDR3aa: CASSEDRVGNEKLFF
j_gene: TRBJ2-6; abundance: .; d_gene: .; v_gene: TRBV19; CDR3nt: TGTGCCAGTAGTGACGGAGGCTCTGGGGCCAACGTCCTGACTTTC; CDR3aa: CASSDGGSGANVLTF
j_gene: TRBJ2-7; abundance: .; d_gene: .; v_gene: TRBV29-1; CDR3nt: TGCAGCGTTAGGGGGGGGACAACCTACGAGCAGTACTTC; CDR3aa: CSVRGGTTYEQYF
j_gene: TRBJ1-5; abundance: .; d_gene: TRBD1; v_gene: TRBV27; CDR3nt: TGTGCCAGCAGTCCGTCGACAGGGGTATCGGGACAGCCCCAGCATTTT; CDR3aa: CASSPSTGVSGQPQHF
j_gene: TRBJ2-3; abundance: few; d_gene: TRBD2; v_gene: TRBV7-9; CDR3nt: TGTGCCAGCAGCGAGCCAACGGGGGGGAAGACCACAGATACGCAGTATTTT; CDR3aa: CASSEPTGGKTTDTQYF
j_gene: TRBJ2-3; abundance: .; d_gene: .; v_gene: TRBV14; CDR3nt: TGTGCCAGCAGCCTGCGACTAACTAGCACAGATACGCAGTATTTT; CDR3aa: CASSLRLTSTDTQYF
j_gene: TRBJ2-7; abundance: .; d_gene: .; v_gene: TRBV4-3; CDR3nt: TGCGCCAGCAGCCAGGACCGGGACACCTCCTACGAGCAGTACTTC; CDR3aa: CASSQDRDTSYEQYF
j_gene: TRBJ1-5; abundance: .; d_gene: TRBD1; v_gene: TRBV4-1; CDR3nt: TGCGCCAGCAGCCAGGGGATTGCAGGGGGCCGTCAGCCCCAGCATTTT; CDR3aa: CASSQGIAGGRQPQHF
j_gene: TRBJ2-2; abundance: .; d_gene: .; v_gene: TRBV4-2; CDR3nt: TGTGCCAGCAGCCAACTACAAGTCCGCACCGGGGAGCTGTTTTTT; CDR3aa: CASSQLQVRTGELFF
j_gene: TRBJ1-1; abundance: .; d_gene: TRBD1; v_gene: TRBV19; CDR3nt: TGTGCCAGTAGTCCCAGACAGGGGGAGAGGAGTACTGAAGCTTTCTTT; CDR3aa: CASSPRQGERSTEAFF
j_gene: TRBJ2-2; abundance: .; d_gene: TRBD1; v_gene: TRBV2; CDR3nt: TGTGCCAGCAGCGGAACAGGGGATGCCGGGGAGCTGTTTTTT; CDR3aa: CASSGTGDAGELFF
j_gene: TRBJ2-5; abundance: .; d_gene: .; v_gene: TRBV5-4; CDR3nt: TGTGCCAGCAGCCCTGCGTCCCCTTTTGTAACCCAGTACTTC; CDR3aa: CASSPASPFVTQYF
j_gene: TRBJ1-5; abundance: .; d_gene: TRBD1; v_gene: TRBV6-1; CDR3nt: TGTGCCAGCAGTGAAGCGCATCAGGGGGCGGGCGCAGTTGGACAGCCCCAGCATTTT; CDR3aa: CASSEAHQGAGAVGQPQHF
j_gene: TRBJ1-5; abundance: few; d_gene: .; v_gene: TRBV18; CDR3nt: TGTGCCAGCTCACCAGGGAGCAATCAGCCCCAGCATTTT; CDR3aa: CASSPGSNQPQHF
j_gene: TRBJ2-3; abundance: .; d_gene: TRBD2; v_gene: TRBV19; CDR3nt: TGTGCCAGTAGTATCGATAGCGGGGGATGGGATACGCAGTATTTT; CDR3aa: CASSIDSGGWDTQYF
j_gene: TRBJ2-3; abundance: few; d_gene: .; v_gene: TRBV4-1; CDR3nt: TGCGCCAGCAGCCAAAGGACGGGGGGCTCGGATACGCAGTATTTT; CDR3aa: CASSQRTGGSDTQYF
j_gene: TRBJ2-5; abundance: .; d_gene: .; v_gene: TRBV5-1; CDR3nt: TGCGCCAGCAGCTGGGGGGGCTACGACCAAGAGACCCAGTACTTC; CDR3aa: CASSWGGYDQETQYF
j_gene: TRBJ2-3; abundance: .; d_gene: TRBD1; v_gene: TRBV6-1; CDR3nt: TGTGCCAGCAGGAGGGACAGGGGGCTGGGAGATACGCAGTATTTT; CDR3aa: CASRRDRGLGDTQYF